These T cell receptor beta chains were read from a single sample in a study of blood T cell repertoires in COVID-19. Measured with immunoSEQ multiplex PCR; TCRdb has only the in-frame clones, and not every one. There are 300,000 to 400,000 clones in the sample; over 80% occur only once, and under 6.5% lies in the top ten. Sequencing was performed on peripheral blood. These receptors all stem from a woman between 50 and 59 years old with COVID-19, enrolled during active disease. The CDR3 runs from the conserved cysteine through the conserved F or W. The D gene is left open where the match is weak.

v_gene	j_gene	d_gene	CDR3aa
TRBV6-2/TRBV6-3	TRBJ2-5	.	CASSYGSDRKETQYF
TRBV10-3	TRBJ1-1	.	CAISDTGITEAFF
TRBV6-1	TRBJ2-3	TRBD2	CASSEVGQWGGIDTQYF
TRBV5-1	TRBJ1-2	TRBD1	CASSLSGTGAYGYTF
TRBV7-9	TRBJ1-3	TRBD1	CASSPGGNTIYF
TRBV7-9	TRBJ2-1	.	CASSSPGTPDEQFF
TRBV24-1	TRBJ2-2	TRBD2	CATSDQPGLDTGELFF
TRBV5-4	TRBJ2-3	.	CASSQTGTDTQYF
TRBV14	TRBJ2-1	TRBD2	CASSQVTGTSGREYNEQFF
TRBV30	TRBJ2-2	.	CAWSVTGFTGELFF
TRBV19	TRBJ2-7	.	CASSPGNGYEQYF
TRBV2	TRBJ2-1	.	CASRIGGDEQFF
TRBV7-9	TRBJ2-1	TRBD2	CASSLAGRGAASGQFF
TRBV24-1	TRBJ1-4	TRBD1	CATSDPNRQGRDEKLFF
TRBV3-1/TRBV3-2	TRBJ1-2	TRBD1	CASSQRGTGDGYTF
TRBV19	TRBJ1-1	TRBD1	CASTIQGPILEAFF
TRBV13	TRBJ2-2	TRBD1	CASSPRQGILAGELFF
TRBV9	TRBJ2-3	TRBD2	CASSVATGSGRISDTQYF